These 18 T cell receptor delta chains originate from one sample sequenced in a study of Vδ1+ human thymocytes. Extracted RNA was reverse transcribed into cDNA. CDR3 amplicons came from multiplex PCR with pooled V-gene forward and constant-region reverse primers. TCRdb redid clone calling on the multiplex PCR reads using CATT. The sample holds under 25,000 delta-chain clones, 25% to 30% seen once. Broader study findings: Thymic TRG and TRD repertoires appeared highly polyclonal.

No antigen is known for these receptors. Sequenced: Vdelta1+ gamma-delta thymocytes from the thymus. Noted subset: FACS-sorted CD3+ TCRalphabeta- TCRVdelta1+ TCRVdelta2- thymocytes. These receptors all come from a boy younger than two who had congenital heart surgery.

This clone has a handful of counts. The chain links TRDV1 to TRDJ1, with TRDD3 matching over 8 bases. Trimming took 1 base from V and 0 from J; bases not matched to a gene: 31. The germline V gene encodes CDR1 TSWWSYY and CDR2 QGS. This CDR3 is 25 amino acids long. The CDR3 spells CALGEPGPSHTYWGPLTGYTDKLIF. The CDR3 DNA sequence: TGTGCTCTTGGGGAACCAGGGCCCTCCCATACATACTGGGGGCCTCTCACTGGGTACACCGATAAACTCATCTTT.

About this clone: Being one base from a much bigger clone, this may be a read error. V and J are TRDV1 and TRDJ1, with 11 positions matching TRDD3. The CDR3 is 20 amino acids. From germline, CDR1 is TSWWSYY and CDR2 QGS. CDR3 loop: CALGELPTVLGDSFGDKPIF. The CDR3 DNA is TGTGCTCTTGGGGAACTTCCTACAGTACTGGGGGATAGTTTTGGCGATAAACCCATCTTT.

In its sample, this clone is medium-sized. The sample has other DNA sequences that encode this CDR3 too. The chain recombines TRDV1 with TRDJ1, with 10 bases that match TRDD3. The germline gives CDR1 TSWWSYY, CDR2 QGS. V shed 6 bases, J shed 5 bases, and the junction held 12 bases outside the gene matches. The CDR3 has 16 residues. CDR3 region: CALGPYGWGIRDKLIF. DNA for the CDR3: TGTGCTCTTGGCCCCTACGGCTGGGGGATAAGGGATAAACTCATCTTT.

This chain uses TRDV1 with TRDJ1; 8 bases fit TRDD3. V was pared by 3 bases and J by 1 base, with 16 bases of the junction left unmatched. Per germline, CDR1 TSWWSYY and CDR2 QGS. The CDR3 contains 19 residues. CDR3 residues: CALGEKNAGDTGATDKLIF. CDR3 in DNA: TGTGCTCTTGGGGAGAAAAACGCAGGGGATACAGGGGCCACCGATAAACTCATCTTT.

The chain uses TRDV1 and TRDJ1; no firm D call. The germline V and J ends were trimmed by 4 bases and 0 bases, with 12 bases remaining between them. CDR1 TSWWSYY and CDR2 QGS come from the germline V gene. The CDR3 covers 15 residues. In DNA, the CDR3 is TGTGCTCTTGGGGCCCAATATCGATACACCGATAAACTCATCTTT. It specifies CALGAQYRYTDKLIF.

By proportion, this clone is medium-sized (0.01 to 0.1%). The chain uses TRDV1 and TRDJ1, with D uncertain. The V gene's germline CDR1 is TSWWSYY and CDR2 QGS. The CDR3 loop spans 15 amino acids. V lost 1 base and J 0 bases, leaving 9 bases between the germline ends. The CDR3 is CALGERCSYTDKLIF. The CDR3 DNA follows: TGTGCTCTTGGGGAACGCTGCTCCTACACCGATAAACTCATCTTT.

This clone has a count of ten or more. The gene calls are TRDV1 and TRDJ1; 9 bases line up with TRDD3. After removal of 5 bases from V and 3 bases from J, the junction contained 31 bases not matched to a gene. This CDR3 has 23 amino acids. Germline V lookup: CDR1 TSWWSYY, CDR2 QGS. The CDR3, as DNA: TGTGCTCTTGGGACACGATCATACACTATATCTGGGGGATTGATGGATTGCCCCGATAAACTCATCTTT. Protein product: CALGTRSYTISGGLMDCPDKLIF.

For this clone: A much larger clone differs from this one at a single base, so this may be a read error. The genes are TRDV1 and TRDJ1; no firm D call. Germline-derived CDR1 and CDR2 are TSWWSYY and QGS. The CDR3 is 11 amino acids. V gave up 2 bases and J gave up 11 bases, with 9 bases separating them. CDR3: CALGERLRLIF. The CDR3 nucleotides are TGTGCTCTTGGGGAAAGGCTCCGCCTCATCTTT.

Concerning this clone itself: Different DNA sequences within this sample yield the same CDR3. The V gene is TRDV1, the J gene TRDJ1; the D is unclear. V lost 1 base and J lost 0, with 6 bases in between. The germline CDR1 and CDR2 sequences are TSWWSYY and QGS. This CDR3 region has 14 residues. The CDR3 DNA reads TGTGCTCTTGGGGAACGCCCTTACACCGATAAACTCATCTTT. Translated, it gives CALGERPYTDKLIF.

J is TRDJ1 and V is TRDV1; TRDD3 aligns across 11 bases. CDR1 TSWWSYY and CDR2 QGS come from the germline V gene. The V and J ends lost 2 bases and 0 bases, in that order; junction bases with no gene match: 17. The CDR3 consists of 21 residues. CDR3: CALGETGVLGDKIAYTDKLIF. In DNA form, the CDR3 reads TGTGCTCTTGGGGAAACAGGGGTACTGGGGGATAAAATCGCGTACACCGATAAACTCATCTTT.

This clone is judged medium-sized. The chain couples TRDV1 to TRDJ1; 9 bases agree with TRDD3. This CDR3 spans 25 amino acids. Germline V gene data show CDR1 as TSWWSYY and CDR2 as QGS. Germline trimming cut 1 base from V and 0 bases from J; bases unmatched to any gene: 30. The CDR3: CALGERGFLAYWGTVSFLNTDKLIF. The CDR3 nucleotides read TGTGCTCTTGGGGAACGGGGCTTCCTAGCCTACTGGGGGACCGTTTCCTTCCTTAACACCGATAAACTCATCTTT.

A word on this clone: It may be a read error: a sequence one base away is much more abundant. The rearrangement uses TRDV2 and TRDJ1; TRDD3 agrees at 7 bases. Germline V gene sequence: CDR1 GEAIGNYY, CDR2 EKD. CDR3 length: 17 residues. Trimming took 1 base from V and 3 from J; bases not matched to a gene: 13. The CDR3 DNA reads as TGTGCCTGTGACACGAATACTGGGGAGGTTAGCCCCGATAAACTCATCTTT. Amino acid sequence: CACDTNTGEVSPDKLIF.

V usage is TRDV1 and J usage is TRDJ1; D unclear. Per the germline V gene, CDR1 is TSWWSYY and CDR2 is QGS. CDR3 length: 15 residues. The V end was cut by 0 bases, the J end by 0 bases, with 8 bases between. CDR3 loop: CALGELVSYTDKLIF. CDR3 in DNA: TGTGCTCTTGGGGAACTCGTCTCGTACACCGATAAACTCATCTTT.

In its sample, this clone ranks as medium-sized. The chain uses TRDV1 and TRDJ1; the match to TRDD3 covers 11 bases. This CDR3 is 18 amino acids long. Germline values: CDR1 TSWWSYY, CDR2 QGS. The V gene end was trimmed by 4 bases and the J gene end by 0 bases; junction bases not matched to a gene: 10. The CDR3 DNA follows: TGTGCTCTTGGGGGAGACTGGGGGATAGGCTGGTACACCGATAAACTCATCTTT. Its translation is CALGGDWGIGWYTDKLIF.

There are a few counts of this clone. The chain links TRDV1 to TRDJ1; 9 bases match TRDD2. V was clipped by 1 base and J by 0 bases; unmatched bases: 33. Germline CDR1 and CDR2: TSWWSYY and QGS. The CDR3 contains 26 residues. As DNA, the CDR3 is TGTGCTCTTGGGGAACCCAGAGGAAATCGGCCTTCCTACGTGAAGGGGGATCTTTTGTACACCGATAAACTCATCTTT. Translation gives CALGEPRGNRPSYVKGDLLYTDKLIF.

This clone appeared many times. The V gene is TRDV1, the J gene TRDJ1; D may correspond to TRDD2 or TRDD3 (6 bases each). V lost 5 bases to trimming and J lost 1 base, with 26 bases between them. There are 19 residues in the CDR3. The germline V gene has CDR1 TSWWSYY and CDR2 QGS. CDR3 coding DNA: TGTGCTCTTGGGCCTTCCCCAGTCGCCATTGGGGGCCCCACCGATAAACTCATCTTT. Encoded protein: CALGPSPVAIGGPTDKLIF.

This clone was picked up a small number of times. The rearrangement links TRDV1 to TRDJ1, with 7 nucleotides matching TRDD3. V lost 3 bases, J lost 0 bases, and 13 bases stayed unmatched. Per germline, CDR1 TSWWSYY and CDR2 QGS. The CDR3 runs to 18 residues. The CDR3 reads CALGDFPGMGDYTDKLIF. The CDR3 DNA is TGTGCTCTTGGGGACTTCCCCGGGATGGGGGACTACACCGATAAACTCATCTTT.

Comment on this clone: The likely explanation is a read error, given a far larger clone one base away. The gene calls are TRDV2 and TRDJ2; TRDD3 matches at 10 bases. Germline CDR1 and CDR2: GEAIGNYY and EKD. The CDR3 sequence is 19 residues long. CDR3 bases: TGTGCCTGTGACACCACTCGTACTGGGGGATCGGACTTGACAGCACTACTCTTCTTT. This codes for CACDTTRTGGSDLTALLFF.